These 3 T cell receptor beta chains came from one sample sequenced in a study of cytomegalovirus exposure and HLA in healthy donors (dated by TCRdb to between 2016 and 2019). Library method: the immunoSEQ multiplex PCR assay. For the multiplex PCR, a mixture combining 60 forward primers for TCR Vbeta segments and 13 reverse primers for TCR Jbeta segments was used. Not all clones reach the TCRdb copy of this immuneACCESS table, which keeps in-frame sequences only. Checked studies attribute under half of the gap to unresolved V genes and leave the rest unexplained. This sample has 150,000 to 200,000 clones in its table, and 75% to 80% of those were observed once. More than 13% of the sample rests with the top ten. The specimen was PBMCs. The receptors were gathered from a man between 50 and 59 years old in good health and CMV-seropositive.

The chain uses TRBV5-4 and TRBJ2-3; D is perhaps TRBD2 (7 bases). Germline V CDR1 and CDR2: SGHNT, YYREEE (reference sequence). The CDR3 runs 15 residues. V was pared by 4 bases and J by 4 bases, with 16 bases between. CDR3 protein: CASSQWGGMSDTQYF. As DNA, the CDR3 is TGTGCCAGCAGCCAATGGGGGGGCATGTCAGATACGCAGTATTTT.

This chain joins TRBV5-1 and TRBJ1-1; no reliable D call. The CDR3 has 15 residues. The ends were cut back, 4 bases at V and 3 bases at J, with 16 bases in the middle. Germline values: CDR1 SGHRS, CDR2 YFSETQ. The CDR3 DNA reads TGCGCCAGCAGCCCCCGGCCTAGTTTGTACACTGAAGCTTTCTTT. It specifies CASSPRPSLYTEAFF.

With respect to this clone: Mismatch with germline at one junction end may stem from a read error. CDR3 in amino acids: CASSPGAGGPPVF. Here the CDR3 DNA reads TGTGCCAGCTCACCTGGGGCAGGGGGTCCCCCGGTCTTC. The rearrangement uses TRBV18 and TRBJ2-1; 7 nucleotides align to TRBD1. The germline CDR1 and CDR2 sequences are KGHSH and LQKENI. The CDR3 is 13 residues long. Based on the CDR3 plus reference TRBV18 and TRBJ2-1, the full variable domain is NAGVMQNPRHLVRRRGQEARLRCSPMKGHSHVYWYRQLPEEGLKFMVYLQKENIIDESGMPKERFSAEFPKEGPSILRIQQVVRGDSAAYFCASSPGAGGPPVFGPGTRLTVL.